The text below deals with one T cell receptor beta chain. Its antigen remains undetermined. No quality values exist for individual bases; no much larger clone is one base distant. CDR1 and CDR2, per the germline V gene, are MRHNA and SNTAGT. The CDR3 sequence holds 13 residues, the cysteine and phenylalanine included. Here the CDR3 DNA is all that survives: 39 bases in frame from base 1. The junction shows trimming of 5 bases on V and 9 bases on J, plus 11 bases between the germline ends. The sample belongs to a study of regulatory T cells in long-lasting Graves disease (dated by TCRdb to the early 2020s). Concerning the study at large: To count as having persistent Graves' disease, a patient had to have received antithyroid drug treatment for over 5 years with TSH receptor autoantibodies remaining persistently positive. This study used TCR sequencing and RNA sequencing of peripheral blood to compare persistent Graves' disease patients against newly diagnosed Graves' disease patients. A total of around 35 samples underwent TCR sequencing: about 13 from persistent and 20 from newly diagnosed Graves' disease patients. The study was conducted in China and was registered as a clinical trial. In the clinical cohort, patients with persistent Graves' disease had used antithyroid drugs for an average of about 10.3 years.

Libraries came from multiplex PCR. For sequencing, an Illumina HiSeq 4000 was employed. CDR3 regions were amplified by Arm-PCR with iRepertoire HTBI primers to construct TCR beta libraries. Before sequencing, the PCR products underwent gel purification. As for the original processing: Gene usage analysis of CDR3 amino acid clonotypes used the 62 TRBV and about 15 TRBJ segments found across samples. COPE and FqMerger were used to merge filtered high-quality paired reads into contigs. BLAST was used to align contigs to the IMGT TRBV, TRBD and TRBJ reference genes, and CDR3 was defined following IMGT. Clonotypes above 0.1% frequency were classified as highly expanded clones. Repertoire diversity was measured by Shannon entropy, and V-J evenness by the Gini coefficient. A clonotype found in more than one individual was treated as public. TCRdb reanalyzed the raw reads on its own, using fastp at Q25 for trimming and MiXCR for clone calling, and kept in-frame beta chains. Under each unique CDR3 protein, matching rows form one entry showing the most common genes and DNA. What appears here as the V and J calls and clone size reflects TCRdb's work, not the paper's. For this sample there are approximately 360,000 distinct CDR3 sequences; 20% to 25% appear just once. 25% to 30% of the sample rests with the top ten.

Paper-wide results and their limitations: A larger number of public clonotypes was shared among persistent patients (about 2,700) than among newly diagnosed patients (around 880). The authors acknowledged the small sample size as a limitation that may reduce accuracy. Only peripheral blood was studied, because thyroid tissue, the primary lesion, was inaccessible. Persistent disease showed preferential use of TRBV28, TRBJ1-2 and TRBJ2-5, whereas newly diagnosed disease favored TRBV20-1 and TRBJ2-1. Sequencing and analysis were limited to the TCR beta chain. Lower TCR Shannon entropy and fewer highly expanded clones were observed in persistent Graves' disease patients than in newly diagnosed patients, which suggested clonal expansion.

This sample's time point label indicates: persistent/refractory GD, antithyroid drugs over 5 years with positive TRAb. RNA was extracted from PBMCs in TRIzol for both TCR sequencing and RNA sequencing. Graves' disease was diagnosed according to American Thyroid Association guidelines. Recruitment of patients was carried out at an endocrinology department in Xi'an, China. Each patient gave approximately 10 milliliters of peripheral blood, collected in an EDTA anticoagulant tube. Ficoll Paque Plus density gradient separation was used to isolate PBMCs, and no further T cell sorting was done. An Agilent 2100 Bioanalyzer and agarose gel were used to assess RNA quality, and a NanoDrop 2000 was used to measure RNA concentration.

The material sequenced was peripheral blood mononuclear cells (PBMCs), taken when the disease was refractory, from a patient treated with antithyroid drugs. The receptor's source is a woman in her 40s with Graves disease. Donor details come from another sample of the same person, matched by shared clones. The receptor chain draws on TRBV6-4 and TRBJ1-6, with TRBD1 tentatively as D gene (6 bases match). The CDR3 is CASSTTGFSPLHF. The sequenced DNA: TGTGCCAGCAGTACGACAGGTTTTTCACCCCTCCACTTT.